A selection of T cell receptor beta chains follows, all from one sample in a study of cytomegalovirus exposure and HLA in healthy donors. Here immunoSEQ multiplex PCR was the method, and the copy in TCRdb shows in-frame clones only, minus some. Of tens of thousands of clones in the sample, roughly 94% were seen once. Sequenced input: PBMCs. Receptor source: a woman between 18 and 29 years old in good health and CMV-seropositive. Both conserved end residues are part of each CDR3. A D gene is named only where the DNA matches it firmly. Only some rows state a clone size, as once, few, many or a class for expanded clones.

clone size,J gene,V gene,D gene,CDR3 protein,CDR3 DNA
few,TRBJ2-3,TRBV15,TRBD1,CATSRLWTGGADTQYF,TGTGCCACCAGCAGATTATGGACAGGGGGTGCAGATACGCAGTATTTT
.,TRBJ1-2,TRBV4-3,.,CASSQEDSGNYGYTF,TGCGCCAGCAGCCAAGAAGACAGTGGTAACTATGGCTACACCTTC
.,TRBJ2-1,TRBV14,.,CASSQANIVLGQFF,TGTGCCAGCAGCCAAGCCAATATCGTGCTCGGGCAGTTCTTC
.,TRBJ1-5,TRBV7-9,TRBD1,CASSLTGTGSNQPQHF,TGTGCCAGCAGCTTAACCGGGACAGGGAGCAATCAGCCCCAGCATTTT
.,TRBJ1-2,TRBV13,TRBD1,CASSSQGFAGYTF,TGTGCCAGCAGCTCACAGGGGTTCGCTGGCTACACCTTC
.,TRBJ2-2,TRBV27,.,CASSLEGMELFF,TGTGCCAGCAGTTTAGAGGGCATGGAGCTGTTTTTT
.,TRBJ2-3,TRBV27,TRBD2,CASTRQDRASGGTDTQYF,TGTGCCAGCACCAGACAGGATCGGGCTAGCGGGGGCACAGATACGCAGTATTTT
.,TRBJ2-7,TRBV6-4,TRBD1,CASSGRTGYEQYF,TGTGCCAGCAGCGGAAGGACAGGCTACGAGCAGTACTTC
once,TRBJ1-4,TRBV28,.,CASSSYVEGEKLFF,TGTGCCAGCAGTTCTTATGTGGAGGGAGAAAAACTGTTTTTT
.,TRBJ2-7,TRBV4-2,TRBD2,CASSLQDASGTEEQYF,TGTGCCAGCAGCCTCCAAGATGCGAGCGGGACCGAGGAGCAGTACTTC
.,TRBJ2-7,TRBV9,.,CASSVVAGPSYEQYF,TGTGCCAGCAGCGTAGTAGCAGGGCCCTCCTACGAGCAGTACTTC
once,TRBJ1-1,TRBV4-3,.,CASSPGIDTEAFF,TGCGCCAGCAGCCCCGGGATAGACACTGAAGCTTTCTTT
.,TRBJ1-4,TRBV18,TRBD1,CASSPLGTAATNEKLFF,TGTGCCAGCTCACCACTAGGGACAGCTGCAACTAATGAAAAACTGTTTTTT
once,TRBJ2-5,TRBV10-1,.,CASSEGLRREGETQYF,TGCGCCAGCAGTGAGGGATTACGCAGGGAAGGAGAGACCCAGTACTTC
.,TRBJ1-4,TRBV7-8,TRBD1,CASSLARTGKYEKLFF,TGTGCCAGCAGCTTAGCTCGGACAGGGAAGTATGAAAAACTGTTTTTT
once,TRBJ1-4,TRBV2,.,CASRPGVTGEKLFF,TGTGCCAGCCGACCAGGGGTAACGGGAGAAAAACTGTTTTTT
.,TRBJ2-1,TRBV4-1,TRBD2,CASSQDSGRVYNEQFF,TGCGCCAGCAGCCAAGACAGCGGGAGGGTATACAATGAGCAGTTCTTC
.,TRBJ1-6,TRBV19,.,CASSPANGGVSPLHF,TGTGCCAGTAGCCCGGCCAATGGGGGGGTCTCACCCCTCCACTTT
.,TRBJ2-7,TRBV28,.,CASSFGGGAAYF,.
.,TRBJ2-3,TRBV5-1,.,CASADNTATDTQYF,TGCGCCAGCGCTGACAACACCGCCACAGATACGCAGTATTTT
.,TRBJ2-2,TRBV7-6,.,CASSQWSGSDTGELFF,TGTGCCAGCAGCCAATGGTCGGGGTCTGACACCGGGGAGCTGTTTTTT
once,TRBJ1-1,TRBV4-1,TRBD1,CASSQATGIMGTEAFF,TGCGCCAGCAGCCAAGCGACAGGGATCATGGGAACTGAAGCTTTCTTT
.,TRBJ1-4,TRBV28,.,CASMEQTNEKLFF,TGTGCCAGCATGGAACAGACTAATGAAAAACTGTTTTTT
.,TRBJ1-2,TRBV29-1,.,CSVIANYGYTF,TGCAGCGTTATAGCCAACTATGGCTACACCTTC
.,TRBJ1-2,TRBV9,.,CASSAGVETSYNYGYTF,TGTGCCAGCAGCGCCGGGGTCGAGACAAGCTATAACTATGGCTACACCTTC
.,TRBJ1-5,TRBV4-2,.,CASRTRSASGPQHF,TGTGCCAGCAGAACTCGATCAGCCTCAGGGCCCCAGCATTTT
few,TRBJ2-1,TRBV28,TRBD2,CASSGLAGGPNYNEQFF,TGTGCCAGCAGTGGGCTAGCGGGGGGGCCCAACTACAATGAGCAGTTCTTC
.,TRBJ2-3,TRBV5-1,TRBD1,CASSLKGGRSDTQYF,TGCGCCAGCAGCTTGAAAGGGGGCCGATCAGATACGCAGTATTTT